This T cell receptor beta chain comes out of a study of blood T cell repertoires in COVID-19. Study details: From the United States, Italy and Spain came samples of acute and convalescent COVID-19. Sample material is recorded as cDNA or gDNA derived from T cells, B-cell-depleted T cells, or PBMCs.

The CDR3 contains 17 residues. Germline-derived CDR1 and CDR2 are LNHDA and SQIVND (reference sequence). V gave up 4 bases and J gave up 5 bases; unmatched junction bases: 16. This clone has just one count. Donors were grouped by their self-reported clinical history. TCRdb's copy holds only in-frame clones and misses some; the assay was immunoSEQ multiplex PCR. The sample has fewer than 250,000 clones, approximately 85% seen once. This rearrangement joins TRBV19 to TRBJ1-2, with 7 bases fitting TRBD1. This clonotype was obtained from a woman between 45 and 60 years old with acute COVID-19. The sample was PBMCs or T cells enriched from blood (not recorded which). This chain's CDR3 is CASSRAPLPGQRYGYTF. DNA for the CDR3: TGTGCCAGTAGTAGAGCCCCATTGCCGGGACAGAGATATGGCTACACCTTC.